The clone carrying this T cell receptor beta chain has at least ten counts. What it binds is unknown. An equimolar mix of two oligonucleotides served as the beta constant-region primer for TRBC1 and TRBC2. The ligated cDNA underwent four PCR rounds using SP2 and nested alpha and beta constant-region primers. TCRdb passed the UMI-ligation and nested PCR reads through MiXCR, listing each CDR3 protein once. The sample shows under 150,000 distinct CDR3 sequences, approximately 20% of them seen only once. These data come from a study of naive and memory T cell subsets. Study outcomes and limitations: Especially in CD8 cells, naive repertoires contained a few larger clonotypes, possibly CD45RA-re-expressing memory cells.

CMV status came from CD4+ T cell IFNgamma after overnight CMV lysate stimulation of fresh PBMCs. V lost 6 bases and J lost 0; bases outside the gene matches: 4. The CDR3 length is 14 residues. Germline CDR1 is SQVTM and CDR2 is ANQGSEA. The source is a human donor in good health. The chain recombines TRBV29-1 with TRBJ2-1, with 8 bases matching TRBD2. The sequenced sample was naive CD8+ T cells from blood. CDR3 coding DNA: TGCAGCGTAGGAAGCGGGAGCTCCTACAATGAGCAGTTCTTC. This translates into CSVGSGSSYNEQFF.